This T cell receptor beta chain was observed in a study of read filtering for tumor transcriptome and immune sequencing. Study-wide context: DNase treatment preceded whole-transcriptome library preparation. The study, taken as a whole, reports: Sorted CD138-negative bone marrow cells were not purified T cells. Dropping single-read clonotypes raised IR-seq and RNA-seq shared-clonotype correlation.

Bone marrow was sampled from every patient at the time of active disease. This clonotype was detected only a few times. Its specificity is unknown. This CDR3 fails to terminate in the conserved phenylalanine or tryptophan, so it likely reflects a read error. V shed 2 bases and J 5 bases; nucleotides not matched to a gene: 1. The CDR3 totals 14 residues. Germline V gene data show CDR1 as MNHEY and CDR2 as SVGEGT. The library was built from roughly 400 ng RNA with molecular barcoded adaptors for alpha/delta and beta/gamma chains. TCRdb passed the reads through MiXCR, listing each CDR3 protein once. The table includes 130,000 or so distinct CDR3 sequences, roughly 13% detected once.

The rearrangement links TRBV6-2 or TRBV6-3 to TRBJ2-7; 12 bases match TRBD1. The sequence was obtained from a donor aged 40 or older with multiple myeloma. The sample comprised a population of CD138-negative cells sorted from bone marrow. CDR3 residues: CASSYGTGGNEQYS. The CDR3 DNA sequence: TGTGCCAGCAGTTACGGGACAGGGGGCAACGAGCAGTACTCC.